This T cell receptor (beta chain) appears in the sequencing data of a study of CD8+CD57+ T cells in acquired aplastic anemia. Many counts were recorded for this clonotype. Investigators profiled TCR beta VDJ and CDR3 from genomic DNA template. TCRdb redid the calling of the reads with MiXCR, one entry per CDR3 protein. The data show about 210,000 distinct CDR3 sequences, over 55% seen once. Germline lookup yields CDR1 SGHRS and CDR2 YFSETQ. The V gene end was trimmed by 3 bases and the J gene end by 3 bases; junction bases not matched to a gene: 5. The CDR3 is 17 residues long. The sequence was collected from a human donor in good health. The gene calls are TRBV5-1 and TRBJ2-2, with TRBD2 matching 13 bases. The sequenced sample consisted of sorted CD4+, CD8+, or CD8+CD57+ T cells (not recorded which) from PBMCs. The CDR3 protein is CASSSQLAGGHTGELFF. In DNA form, the CDR3 reads TGCGCCAGCAGCTCCCAACTAGCGGGAGGGCACACCGGGGAGCTGTTTTTT.